One and the same sample provided the 6 T cell receptor beta chains below, sequenced in a study of identical twins. MiXCR was run by TCRdb on the 5' RACE reads, yielding one entry per CDR3 protein. The sample records under 800,000 distinct CDR3 sequences, 20% to 25% being singletons. The same data also contributed to another study, on T cells expressing NK-cell markers.

The specimen was PBMCs. Receptors were obtained from a woman younger than 35 in good health.

The chain is built from TRBV29-1 and TRBJ2-5, with a possible D match to TRBD2 (5 bases). The V end lost 0 bases, the J end lost 5 bases, and 16 bases lay between the germline ends. The CDR3 covers 15 residues. Germline assignment: CDR1 SQVTM and CDR2 ANQGSEA. CDR3 sequence reads: CSVEDQREWAETQYF. The CDR3 region has the DNA TGCAGCGTTGAAGACCAGAGGGAGTGGGCGGAGACCCAGTACTTC.

The rearrangement joins TRBV20-1 to TRBJ2-7, with D tentatively TRBD2 (5 bases). CDR1 DFQATT and CDR2 SNEGSKA come from the germline V gene (reference sequence). V was cut by 3 bases and J by 3 bases, with 12 bases left in between. The CDR3 contains 13 residues. CDR3 nucleotides: TGCAGTGCTAGCACCGACGGGGTCTACGAGCAGTACTTC. Protein sequence: CSASTDGVYEQYF.

This clonotype showed up many times. V usage is TRBV5-1 and J usage is TRBJ1-1; D might be TRBD1 (5 bases). CDR1 and CDR2 from the germline V gene are SGHRS and YFSETQ. This CDR3 is built from 12 residues. The V end was cut by 4 bases, the J end by 5 bases, with 9 bases between. The CDR3 loop reads CASSGGGTEAFF. The CDR3 DNA reads as TGCGCCAGCAGCGGGGGGGGTACTGAAGCTTTCTTT.

This clonotype was observed at least ten times. The CDR3 reads CASSFGQEGYGYTF. In DNA form, the CDR3 reads TGTGCCAGCAGTTTTGGCCAGGAAGGCTATGGCTACACCTTC. The chain couples TRBV12-3 or TRBV12-4 to TRBJ1-2; D call uncertain. V lost 3 bases, J lost 4 bases, and 12 bases lay in between. The CDR3 loop spans 14 amino acids.

This clonotype was seen only a few times. J is TRBJ1-1 and V is TRBV5-1; TRBD1 agrees at 7 bases. The germline V gene has CDR1 SGHRS and CDR2 YFSETQ. After removal of 4 bases from V and 0 bases from J, the junction contained 0 bases not matched to a gene. This CDR3 has 13 residues. The CDR3 DNA reads as TGCGCCAGCAGCGACAGGGTGAACACTGAAGCTTTCTTT. Protein product: CASSDRVNTEAFF.

The chain carries TRBV11-3 and TRBJ1-1; D is ambiguous. Germline V gene sequence: CDR1 SGHNT, CDR2 YENEEA. V dropped 1 base and J dropped 4 bases, with 13 bases sitting between them. This CDR3 spans 15 amino acids. The CDR3 is CASSLVVSLSTEAFF. DNA for the CDR3: TGTGCCAGCAGCTTAGTGGTTAGCCTGAGCACTGAAGCTTTCTTT.